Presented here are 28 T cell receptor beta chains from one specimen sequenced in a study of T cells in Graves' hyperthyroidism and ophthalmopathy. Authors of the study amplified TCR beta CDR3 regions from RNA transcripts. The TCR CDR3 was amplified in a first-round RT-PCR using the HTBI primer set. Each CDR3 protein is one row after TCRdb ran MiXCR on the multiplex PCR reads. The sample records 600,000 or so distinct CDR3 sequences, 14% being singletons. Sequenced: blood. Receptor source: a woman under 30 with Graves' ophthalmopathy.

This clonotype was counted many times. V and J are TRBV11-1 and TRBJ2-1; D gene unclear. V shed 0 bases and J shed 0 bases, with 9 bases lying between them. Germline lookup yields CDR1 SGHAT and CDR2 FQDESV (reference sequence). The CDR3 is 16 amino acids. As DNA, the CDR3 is TGTGCCAGCAGCTTAGCTGGCTACCTCTCCTACAATGAGCAGTTCTTC. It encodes CASSLAGYLSYNEQFF. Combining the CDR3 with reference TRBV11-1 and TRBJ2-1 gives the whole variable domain EAEVAQSPRYKITEKSQAVAFWCDPISGHATLYWYRQILGQGPELLVQFQDESVVDDSQLPKDRFSAERLKGVDSTLKIQPAELGDSAMYLCASSLAGYLSYNEQFFGPGTRLTVL.

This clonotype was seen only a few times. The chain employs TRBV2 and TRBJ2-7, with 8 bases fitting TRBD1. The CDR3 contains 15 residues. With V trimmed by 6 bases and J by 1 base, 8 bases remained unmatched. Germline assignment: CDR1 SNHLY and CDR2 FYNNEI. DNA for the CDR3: TGTGCCAGCAGATCCAGGGGGCAAGTGTCCTACGAGCAGTACTTC. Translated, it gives CASRSRGQVSYEQYF.

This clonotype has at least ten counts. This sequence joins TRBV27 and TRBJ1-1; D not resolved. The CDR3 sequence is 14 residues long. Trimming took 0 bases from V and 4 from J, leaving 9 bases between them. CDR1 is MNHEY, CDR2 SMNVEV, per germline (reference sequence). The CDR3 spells CASSLSQTGTEAFF. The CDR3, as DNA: TGTGCCAGCAGTTTATCACAGACGGGCACTGAAGCTTTCTTT.

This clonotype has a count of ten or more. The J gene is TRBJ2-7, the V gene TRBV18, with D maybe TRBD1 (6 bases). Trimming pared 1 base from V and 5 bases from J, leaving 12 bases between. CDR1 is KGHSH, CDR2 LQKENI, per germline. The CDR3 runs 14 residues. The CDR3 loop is CASSPLPGVNEQYF. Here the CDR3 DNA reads TGTGCCAGCTCACCACTCCCAGGGGTCAACGAGCAGTACTTC.

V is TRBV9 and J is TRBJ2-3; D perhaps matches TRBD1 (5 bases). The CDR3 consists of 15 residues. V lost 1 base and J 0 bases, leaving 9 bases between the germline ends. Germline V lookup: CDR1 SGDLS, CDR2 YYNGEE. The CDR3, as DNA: TGTGCCAGCAGCGTATATAGGGGTAGCACAGATACGCAGTATTTT. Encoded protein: CASSVYRGSTDTQYF.

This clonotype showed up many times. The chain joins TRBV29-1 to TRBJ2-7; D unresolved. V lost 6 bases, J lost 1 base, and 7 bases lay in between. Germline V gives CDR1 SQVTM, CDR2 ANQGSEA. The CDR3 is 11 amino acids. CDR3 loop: CSVSSSYEQYF. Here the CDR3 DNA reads TGCAGCGTAAGCAGTTCCTACGAGCAGTACTTC.

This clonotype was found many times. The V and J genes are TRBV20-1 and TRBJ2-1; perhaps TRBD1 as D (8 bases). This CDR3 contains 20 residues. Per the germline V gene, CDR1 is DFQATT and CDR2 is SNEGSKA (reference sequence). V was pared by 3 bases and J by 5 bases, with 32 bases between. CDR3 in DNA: TGCAGTGCTAGCCTGGAGGGAACAGGGGGGGCTTGGGGTCGGGACAATGAGCAGTTCTTC. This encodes CSASLEGTGGAWGRDNEQFF.

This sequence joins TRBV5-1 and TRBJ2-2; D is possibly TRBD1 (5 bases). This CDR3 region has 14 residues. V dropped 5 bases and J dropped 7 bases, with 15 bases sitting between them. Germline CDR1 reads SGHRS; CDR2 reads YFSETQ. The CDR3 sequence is CASSPDSTIGELFF. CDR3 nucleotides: TGCGCCAGCAGTCCAGACAGTACAATCGGGGAGCTGTTTTTT.

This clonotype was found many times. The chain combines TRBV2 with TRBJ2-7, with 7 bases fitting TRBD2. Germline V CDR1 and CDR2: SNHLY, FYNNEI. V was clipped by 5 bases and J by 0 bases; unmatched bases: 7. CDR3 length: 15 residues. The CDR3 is CASSPPWGGSYEQYF. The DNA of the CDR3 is TGTGCCAGCAGTCCCCCCTGGGGGGGCTCCTACGAGCAGTACTTC.

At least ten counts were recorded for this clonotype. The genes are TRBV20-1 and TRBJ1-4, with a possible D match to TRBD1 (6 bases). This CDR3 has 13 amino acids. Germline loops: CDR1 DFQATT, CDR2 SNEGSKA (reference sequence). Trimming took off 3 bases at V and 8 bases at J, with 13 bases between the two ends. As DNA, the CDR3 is TGCAGTGCTAGGTCCGGGGGCCCAGAAAAACTGTTTTTT. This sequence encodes CSARSGGPEKLFF.

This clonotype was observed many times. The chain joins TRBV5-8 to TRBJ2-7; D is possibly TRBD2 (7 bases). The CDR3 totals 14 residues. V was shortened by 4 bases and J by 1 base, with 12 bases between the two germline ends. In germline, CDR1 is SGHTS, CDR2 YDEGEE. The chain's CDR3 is CASSIRGASYEQYF. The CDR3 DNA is TGTGCCAGCAGCATACGGGGGGCTTCCTACGAGCAGTACTTC.

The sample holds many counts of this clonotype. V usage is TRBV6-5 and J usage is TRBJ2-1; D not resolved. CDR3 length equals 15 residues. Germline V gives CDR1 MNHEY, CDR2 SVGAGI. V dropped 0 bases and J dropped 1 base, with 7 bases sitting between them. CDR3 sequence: CASSYSPASYNEQFF. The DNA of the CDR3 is TGTGCCAGCAGTTACTCCCCAGCTTCCTACAATGAGCAGTTCTTC.

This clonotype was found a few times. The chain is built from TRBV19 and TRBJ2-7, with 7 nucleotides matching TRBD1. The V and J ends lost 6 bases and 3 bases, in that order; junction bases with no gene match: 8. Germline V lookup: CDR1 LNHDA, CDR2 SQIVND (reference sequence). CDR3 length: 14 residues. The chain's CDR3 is CASRSWDRNYEQYF. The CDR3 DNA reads TGTGCCAGTAGGTCATGGGACAGAAACTACGAGCAGTACTTC.

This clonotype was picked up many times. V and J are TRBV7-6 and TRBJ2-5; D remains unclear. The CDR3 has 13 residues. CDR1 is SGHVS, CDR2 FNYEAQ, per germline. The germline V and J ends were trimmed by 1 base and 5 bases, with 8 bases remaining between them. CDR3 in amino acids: CASSLGFEETQYF. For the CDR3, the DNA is TGTGCCAGCAGCTTAGGGTTCGAGGAGACCCAGTACTTC.

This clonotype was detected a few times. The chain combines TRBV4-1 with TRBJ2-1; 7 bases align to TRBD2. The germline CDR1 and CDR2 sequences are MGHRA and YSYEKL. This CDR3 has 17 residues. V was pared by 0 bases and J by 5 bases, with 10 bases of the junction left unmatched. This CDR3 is CASSQDLASGGNNEQFF. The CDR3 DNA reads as TGCGCCAGCAGCCAAGATTTGGCTAGCGGAGGGAACAATGAGCAGTTCTTC.

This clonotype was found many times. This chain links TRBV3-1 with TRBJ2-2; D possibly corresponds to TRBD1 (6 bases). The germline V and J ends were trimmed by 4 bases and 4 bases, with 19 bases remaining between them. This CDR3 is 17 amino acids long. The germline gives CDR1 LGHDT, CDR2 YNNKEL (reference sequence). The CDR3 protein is CASSPLRRGHLTGELFF. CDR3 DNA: TGTGCCAGCAGCCCACTAAGAAGGGGACATCTCACCGGGGAGCTGTTTTTT.

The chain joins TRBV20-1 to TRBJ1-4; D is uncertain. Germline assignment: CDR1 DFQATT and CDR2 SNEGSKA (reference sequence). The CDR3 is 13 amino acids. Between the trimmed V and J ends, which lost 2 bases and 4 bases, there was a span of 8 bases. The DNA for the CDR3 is TGCAGTGCTAGAAGACGGGATAATGAAAAACTGTTTTTT. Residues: CSARRRDNEKLFF.

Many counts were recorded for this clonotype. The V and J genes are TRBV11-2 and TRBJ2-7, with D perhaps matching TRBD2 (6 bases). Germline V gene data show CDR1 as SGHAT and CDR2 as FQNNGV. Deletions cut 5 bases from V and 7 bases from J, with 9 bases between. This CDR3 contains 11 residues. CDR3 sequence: CASSRGGEQYF. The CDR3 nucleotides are TGTGCCAGCAGCCGGGGAGGAGAGCAGTACTTC.

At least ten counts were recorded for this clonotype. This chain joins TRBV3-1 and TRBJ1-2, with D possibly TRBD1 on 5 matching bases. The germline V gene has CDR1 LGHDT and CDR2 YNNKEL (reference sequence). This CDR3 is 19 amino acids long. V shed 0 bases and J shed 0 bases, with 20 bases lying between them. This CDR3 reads CASSQEYGDRRLANYGYTF. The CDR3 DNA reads TGTGCCAGCAGCCAAGAATACGGGGACCGTCGCTTAGCTAACTATGGCTACACCTTC.

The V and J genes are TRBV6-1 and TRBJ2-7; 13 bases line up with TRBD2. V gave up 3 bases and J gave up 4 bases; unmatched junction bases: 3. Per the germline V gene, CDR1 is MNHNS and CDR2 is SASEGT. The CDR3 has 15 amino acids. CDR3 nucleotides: TGTGCCAGCAGTGATAGGACTAGCGGGAGATACGAGCAGTACTTC. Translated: CASSDRTSGRYEQYF.

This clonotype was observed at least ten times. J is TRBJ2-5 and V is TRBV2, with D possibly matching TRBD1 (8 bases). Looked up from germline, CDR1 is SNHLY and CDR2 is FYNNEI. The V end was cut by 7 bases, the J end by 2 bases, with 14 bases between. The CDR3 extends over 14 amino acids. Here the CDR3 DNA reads TGTGCCAGCAACGGACAGGGAGGGCAAGAGACCCAGTACTTC. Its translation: CASNGQGGQETQYF.

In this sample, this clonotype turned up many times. CDR3 sequence reads: CASSPVAGGTMSQPQHF. The DNA for the CDR3 is TGTGCCAGCAGTCCCGTGGCGGGAGGGACAATGTCTCAGCCCCAGCATTTT. The chain couples TRBV27 to TRBJ1-5, with D maybe TRBD1 (6 bases). Germline loops: CDR1 MNHEY, CDR2 SMNVEV (reference sequence). The CDR3 has 17 amino acids. The germline V and J ends were trimmed by 5 bases and 6 bases, with 23 bases remaining between them.

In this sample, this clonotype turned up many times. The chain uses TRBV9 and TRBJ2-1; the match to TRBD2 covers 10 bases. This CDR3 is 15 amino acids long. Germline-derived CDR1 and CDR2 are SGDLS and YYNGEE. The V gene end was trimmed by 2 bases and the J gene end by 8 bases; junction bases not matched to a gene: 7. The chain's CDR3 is CASSVTSGMWDEQFF. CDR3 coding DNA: TGTGCCAGCAGCGTCACTAGCGGGATGTGGGATGAGCAGTTCTTC.

The CDR3 DNA reads as TGTGCCACCAGCAGAGATTTAGTAGCTGGGGCCAACGTCCTGACTTTC. It codes for CATSRDLVAGANVLTF. The genes are TRBV15 and TRBJ2-6; D ambiguous. The germline V gene has CDR1 LNHNV and CDR2 YYDKDF (reference sequence). Deletions cut 0 bases from V and 2 bases from J, with 8 bases between. The CDR3 has 16 residues.

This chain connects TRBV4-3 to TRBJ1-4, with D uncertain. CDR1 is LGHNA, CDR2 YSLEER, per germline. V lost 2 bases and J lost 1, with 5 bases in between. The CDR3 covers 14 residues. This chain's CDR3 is CASSQTLTNEKLFF. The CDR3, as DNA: TGCGCCAGCAGCCAAACCTTAACTAATGAAAAACTGTTTTTT.

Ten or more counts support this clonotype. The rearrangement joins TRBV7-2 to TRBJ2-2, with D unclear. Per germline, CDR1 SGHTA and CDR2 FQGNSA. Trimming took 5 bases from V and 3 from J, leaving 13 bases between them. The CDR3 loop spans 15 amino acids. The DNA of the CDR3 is TGTGCCAGCAGCCTATTCGGCGATGACACCGGGGAGCTGTTTTTT. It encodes CASSLFGDDTGELFF. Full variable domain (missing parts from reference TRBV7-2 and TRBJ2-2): GAGVSQSPSNKVTEKGKDVELRCDPISGHTALYWYRQSLGQGLEFLIYFQGNSAPDKSGLPSDRFSAERTGGSVSTLTIQRTQQEDSAVYLCASSLFGDDTGELFFGEGSRLTVL.

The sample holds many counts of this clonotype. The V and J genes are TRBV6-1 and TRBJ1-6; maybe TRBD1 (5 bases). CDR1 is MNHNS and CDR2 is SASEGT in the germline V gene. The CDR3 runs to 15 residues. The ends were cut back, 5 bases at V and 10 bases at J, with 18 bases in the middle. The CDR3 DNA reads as TGTGCCAGCAGTCTAGGAGAGGGGTATAGGTCACCCCTCCACTTT. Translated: CASSLGEGYRSPLHF.

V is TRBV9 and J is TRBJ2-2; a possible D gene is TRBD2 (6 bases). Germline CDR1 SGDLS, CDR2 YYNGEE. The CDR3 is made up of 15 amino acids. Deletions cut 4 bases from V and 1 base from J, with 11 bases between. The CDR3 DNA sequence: TGTGCCAGCAGCACCCTCGGGGGGAACACCGGGGAGCTGTTTTTT. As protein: CASSTLGGNTGELFF.